A single sample gave rise to the 9 T cell receptor beta chains below, sequenced in a study of lymphopenia after photon versus proton radiotherapy. Clones were read by immunoSEQ multiplex PCR, and TCRdb kept only the in-frame ones, dropping some. Among about 24,000 clones listed, 80% to 85% were seen once. The specimen comprised peripheral blood, sampled from a patient treated with proton-based radiotherapy. The receptors stem from a woman aged 65 to 85 with pancreatic cancer.

The genes are TRBV9 and TRBJ1-1; D possibly corresponds to TRBD1 (5 bases). V was cut by 0 bases and J by 4 bases, with 13 bases left in between. CDR3 length equals 15 residues. Germline V gene lookup returns CDR1 SGDLS and CDR2 YYNGEE. For the CDR3, the DNA is TGTGCCAGCAGCGTAGATCAGGGCTTTGCCACTGAAGCTTTCTTT. This codes for CASSVDQGFATEAFF. Supplemented by reference TRBV9 and TRBJ1-1, the full variable domain reads DSGVTQTPKHLITATGQRVTLRCSPRSGDLSVYWYQQSLDQGLQFLIQYYNGEERAKGNILERFSAQQFPDLHSELNLSSLELGDSALYFCASSVDQGFATEAFFGQGTRLTVV.

This chain connects TRBV6-5 to TRBJ2-7; TRBD2 agrees at 8 bases. Germline V gene lookup returns CDR1 MNHEY and CDR2 SVGAGI. V gave up 6 bases and J gave up 4 bases; unmatched junction bases: 11. The CDR3 sequence is 15 residues long. DNA for the CDR3: TGTGCCAGCAGCCCGGGCACTAGCGGAAAGTACGAGCAGTACTTC. Its translation is CASSPGTSGKYEQYF.

This rearrangement joins TRBV30 to TRBJ1-2; the D is unclear. Germline V gene sequence: CDR1 GTSNPN, CDR2 SVGIG (reference sequence). There are 13 residues in the CDR3. V lost 0 bases and J 0 bases, leaving 5 bases between the germline ends. CDR3 loop: CAWSVASNYGYTF. In DNA, the CDR3 is TGTGCCTGGAGTGTGGCGTCTAACTATGGCTACACCTTC.

The V gene is TRBV5-5, the J gene TRBJ1-4; 7 bases fit TRBD1. V shed 4 bases and J 7 bases; nucleotides not matched to a gene: 10. Germline loops: CDR1 SGHKS, CDR2 YYEKEE (reference sequence). The CDR3 contains 15 residues. The CDR3 here is CASSPQGLLGEKLFF. The DNA for the CDR3 is TGTGCCAGCAGCCCACAGGGGCTATTGGGTGAAAAACTGTTTTTT. Variable domain in full (rest from reference TRBV5-5 and TRBJ1-4): DAGVTQSPTHLIKTRGQQVTLRCSPISGHKSVSWYQQVLGQGPQFIFQYYEKEERGRGNFPDRFSARQFPNYSSELNVNALLLGDSALYLCASSPQGLLGEKLFFGSGTQLSVL.

The chain couples TRBV2 to TRBJ1-1; the D is unclear. V shed 4 bases and J shed 0 bases, with 9 bases lying between them. Germline V gene data show CDR1 as SNHLY and CDR2 as FYNNEI. This CDR3 comprises 14 residues. In DNA, the CDR3 is TGTGCCAGCAGTGTGGACCTCCTGAACACTGAAGCTTTCTTT. This encodes CASSVDLLNTEAFF.

This clone was seen once. The V call is TRBV9, the J call TRBJ2-1; weak D call: TRBD1 (5 bases). The CDR3 has 14 residues. V lost 0 bases to trimming and J lost 9 bases, with 13 bases between them. Germline CDR1 is SGDLS and CDR2 is YYNGEE. CDR3 sequence reads: CASSVATSGSEQFF. Written as DNA, the CDR3 is TGTGCCAGCAGCGTAGCTACGTCAGGGTCTGAGCAGTTCTTC.

This rearrangement joins TRBV4-3 to TRBJ2-2; a possible D gene is TRBD1 (6 bases). The CDR3 is 16 amino acids. In germline, CDR1 is LGHNA, CDR2 YSLEER. V lost 0 bases and J 5 bases, leaving 13 bases between the germline ends. The CDR3 protein is CASSQDNRVGTGELFF. The CDR3 DNA is TGCGCCAGCAGCCAAGACAACAGGGTTGGGACCGGGGAGCTGTTTTTT.

The V call is TRBV14, the J call TRBJ2-5; 13 bases fit TRBD2. J lost 2 bases, V lost 4 bases, and 7 bases had no gene match. CDR1 and CDR2 (germline): SGHDN, FVKESK. This CDR3 is built from 17 residues. The CDR3 is CASSPGTSGIRQETQYF. The CDR3 bases are TGTGCCAGCAGCCCCGGGACTAGCGGGATAAGGCAAGAGACCCAGTACTTC.

The gene calls are TRBV2 and TRBJ2-4, with 11 positions matching TRBD2. The germline CDR1 and CDR2 sequences are SNHLY and FYNNEI. V was pared by 5 bases and J by 7 bases, with 4 bases of the junction left unmatched. CDR3 length equals 14 residues. DNA of the CDR3: TGTGCCAGCAGTTCTAGCGGGAGGAGGAACATTCAGTACTTC. Protein product: CASSSSGRRNIQYF.